This T cell receptor (beta chain) was retrieved from a study of T cells after yellow fever vaccination. Study-wide background: Preparation used SMART-Seq v4 Ultra Low Input for the low-cell-number fractions. Findings of the study overall: Subsequent booster samples again held most clones from primary vaccination (less than 98% CD4, roughly 88% CD8). Abundant clonotypes from the bulk population could have been carried over as contaminants into FACS-sorted repertoires.

MiXCR, run by TCRdb on the 5' RACE reads, gives a single entry per CDR3 protein. This sample has about 170,000 distinct CDR3 sequences, with around 10% found just once. The V and J ends lost 0 bases and 8 bases respectively, with 20 bases between them. CDR3 length: 16 amino acids. Germline V gene lookup returns CDR1 SGHRS and CDR2 YFSETQ. A remark on this clonotype: Its antigen is as yet unknown.

This TCR was recovered from a man aged 18 to 35 who received the YFV17D yellow fever vaccine. Material: CD8+ T cells sorted from PBMCs, obtained 15 days after the yellow fever booster vaccination. The chain links TRBV5-1 to TRBJ1-1; D gene uncertain. This CDR3 is CASSLATTTRPTEAFF. The CDR3 region has the DNA TGCGCCAGCAGCTTGGCGACAACGACCCGCCCAACCGAAGCTTTCTTT.